This TCR beta chain was identified in a study of blood T cell repertoires in COVID-19. Study overall: Researchers got acute and convalescent COVID-19 samples from the United States, Italy and Spain.

Original data processing: Cell counts per sample came from amplifying reference gene primers. TCRdb's table, derived via immunoSEQ multiplex PCR, lists solely in-frame clones and lacks some. V, J and clone size are those of that table, while D and trimming were read from the DNA. Of more than 150,000 clones listed, just under 90% are singletons. Germline lookup yields CDR1 LNHDA and CDR2 SQIVND (reference sequence). V was clipped by 1 base and J by 12 bases, with 13 bases between them. The CDR3 sequence is 13 residues long. The sequencing sample was made of peripheral blood. This TCR was recovered from a woman younger than 30 who had recovered from COVID-19. The chain links TRBV19 to TRBJ1-5; D is unresolved. CDR3: CASSIGDTRRQHF. The CDR3 DNA reads TGTGCCAGTAGTATAGGAGACACTCGCCGCCAGCATTTT.